This T cell receptor (beta chain) appears in the sequencing data of a study of cytomegalovirus exposure and HLA in healthy donors. Turning to this clone: Its antigen is still unknown.

Study findings and constraints: Later on, a genetic analysis was performed. It linked a missense variant in DCLRE1C with V- and J-gene trimming of TCR beta.

The CDR3 is 20 residues long. V was pared by 0 bases and J by 0 bases, with 18 bases between. The germline gives CDR1 SGHTA, CDR2 FQGTGA. PCR used 60 Vbeta primers and 13 Jbeta primers. Sequencing used immunoSEQ multiplex PCR; TCRdb keeps in-frame clones, though not all of them. The table records about 160,000 clones, approximately 70% of them present only once. Sequencing was done on a sample of PBMCs. This receptor was obtained from a man aged 35 to 55 in good health and CMV-seropositive. J is TRBJ2-6 and V is TRBV7-3; possibly TRBD1 for D (5 bases). The CDR3: CASSLTQGQGGYSGANVLTF. The CDR3, as DNA: TGTGCCAGCAGCTTAACGCAGGGCCAGGGCGGATACTCTGGGGCCAACGTCCTGACTTTC.